This T cell receptor (beta chain) was recorded in a study of cytomegalovirus exposure and HLA in healthy donors (dated by TCRdb to about 2017). About the study as a whole: In an earlier analysis of several hundred of the donors, 276 Gb of sequence data and roughly 100 million unique TCR beta sequences from approximately 180 million T cells were reported. A later genetic analysis used genome-wide SNP genotypes for about three fifths of the 666 donors, treating that subset as a discovery cohort. HLA typing included class I and class II loci at four-digit resolution. Around 300 gigabases of sequencing data and tens of millions of unique TCR sequences were included in an early release covering about 700 HLA-typed donors. Besides the first cohort of approximately 670 subjects, a separate validation cohort made up of 120 different subjects was used. All discovery cohort repertoires had been generated using a single sequencing platform. To predict cytomegalovirus infection status, the study brought together high-throughput TCR immunosequencing, statistical association of individual TCRs with disease status, and machine learning. Among the roughly 370 genotyped donors, 81% belonged to the genetic ancestry cluster associated with self-reported Caucasian donors. Several DR-DQ haplotypes were treated as single units for association and clustering because of strong linkage in the cohort. The study used immunosequencing to profile the T cell repertoires of 666 subjects and linked those repertoires to cytomegalovirus serostatus. An earlier analysis of about 600 of the donors used high-throughput TCR beta sequencing to judge whether each TCR beta V gene segment behaved as functional or pseudogenic. Alongside the repertoire data, information on donor age, sex, ethnicity and CMV serostatus was compiled. Across about 380 genotyped donors of the cohort, an average of roughly 200,000 unique TCR beta nucleotide sequences per donor were sequenced, and roughly 18% of those sequences were non-productive. Typing coverage varied by locus: 629-630 donors for A, B, C, DRB1 and DQB1; 522 for DQA1; nearly 610 for DPA1; under 490 for DPB1. In a later analysis, previously published TCR beta repertoires from about 670 donors were re-analyzed and high-resolution HLA genotyping was added so that TCR occurrence patterns could be studied. The study aimed to test whether cataloging public T cell receptors could reveal signatures of past pathogen exposure. The later analysis used no new phenotypic data to find candidate immune exposures, relying instead on TCR beta sequences and their occurrence across donors.

Overall study results and their limits: While some public TCRs were present in many individuals, most TCR sequences turned up only very rarely across donors. A cluster of highly shared sequence variants was judged likely to be a technical artifact of the sequencing pipeline. In both the original and validation cohorts, the classifier was reported to diagnose cytomegalovirus status with high specificity and sensitivity. A later analysis associated about 17,000 TCR beta sequences with specific HLA alleles at a false discovery rate of 0.05. Linkage disequilibrium might explain the correlated functional status among segregating V segments, but an unknown experimental factor could not be excluded. A few of the identified cytomegalovirus-associated TCR beta chains were confirmed in vitro to be specific for cytomegalovirus antigens. According to a later analysis, most CMV-associated TCR beta chains appeared to be HLA-restricted, and the HLA associations seemed to be driven largely by CMV exposure. Because counts were too low, some 17 rarely observed V segments, including chromosome 9 orphons, were excluded from the earlier analysis of 587 of the donors. The study gave a list of over 150 TCR beta chains associated with cytomegalovirus. HLA typing was unavailable for some donors at each locus, so association tests used only the typed subset. In an earlier analysis of roughly 560 of the donors, most TCR beta V segments were observed in productive rearrangements about 87% or about 30% of the time, broadly matching IMGT annotations. In a later analysis, TCR association rates were found to vary across HLA loci, with the most associated TCRs seen for DRB1 alleles and the fewest for HLA-C alleles. Sequencing depth was assumed to be roughly uniform across donors in the presence/absence analyses, though that assumption may not hold. V-gene and J-gene trimming of TCR beta chains was associated with a missense DCLRE1C variant in a later genetic analysis, and the association was replicated in an independent cohort. Immune exposure information for the cohort was limited to CMV serostatus. A further reported finding was that TCR beta sequences accurately predicted the HLA-A and HLA-B alleles for most subjects in the first cohort. Compared with equally common non-associated chains, HLA-associated TCR beta chains in a later analysis were more clonally expanded and had lower generation probabilities. A later genetic analysis reported fewer N-insertions in productive TCRs among donors in an Asian-associated ancestry cluster than the roughly 690-donor mean. According to the authors, the approach could potentially be generalized to other disease states and immunological phenotypes. Several of the top co-occurrence clusters appeared to be linked to parvovirus B19, influenza, CMV and Epstein-Barr virus, according to a later analysis. When HLA alleles, especially DR and DQ, strongly co-occurred, TCR associations were difficult to assign to individual alleles. Only TCR beta chains were sequenced in this cohort, and the absence of alpha or paired-chain data limited detectable features. Some IMGT-functional V segments, including TRBV6-2 and TRBV6-3, could not be distinguished by the 87-base-pair reads and were therefore excluded.

In regard to this clone: Its antigen target is currently unknown. Base qualities are not provided; no much larger clone lies one nucleotide away.

The library was prepared using the immunoSEQ multiplex PCR assay. For the multiplex PCR, a mixture combining 60 forward primers for TCR Vbeta segments and 13 reverse primers for TCR Jbeta segments was used. The CDR3 region of rearranged TCR beta genes was amplified from genomic DNA with a multiplex PCR assay. The Illumina HiSeq System was used to sequence the amplified TCR beta libraries as 87-base-pair reads. On the authors' methods: In a later analysis, roughly 80 million unique TCR beta chains were counted across the 500 to 850 repertoires, and some 10 million of these chains were shared by at least two donors. To remove PCR and sequencing errors, raw reads were error-corrected and collapsed into unique sequences using a nearest-neighbor algorithm that merged closely related sequences. To assign V, D and J gene segments, CDR3 sequences were aligned to IMGT reference sequences. For a sequence to be retained, a match of at least six nucleotides to both a V gene segment and a J gene segment was required. A rearrangement counted as productive if the CDR3 had no stop codons and remained in frame with V and J, and every other rearrangement counted as non-productive. CDR3 was defined according to IMGT convention as the region running from the second conserved V-encoded cysteine to the conserved J-encoded phenylalanine. The earlier analysis of about 590 of the donors excluded sequences that lacked an unambiguous match to a single V gene segment. An earlier analysis of a few hundred of the donors called V segments functional above 56.7% productive rearrangements and segregating when the between-donor standard deviation exceeded 5%. A statistical classification framework was developed to diagnose cytomegalovirus status using the catalog of TCR beta chain sequences. V and J gene assignment, in a later analysis, came from comparing TCR nucleotide sequences with IMGT/GENE-DB human TR gene sequences. A later analysis assigned CDR3 sequences and most-parsimonious VDJ recombination scenarios with the TCRdist pipeline. A later analysis defined each TCR beta chain by its CDR3 amino acid sequence plus V-gene family, and excluded reads lacking a unique V-gene family. In a later analysis, approximately 590 highly shared, low-generation-probability nucleotide sequences were removed to address suspected cross-contamination and a sequencing artifact. In a later analysis, a clonal expansion index was calculated for each public chain from normalized within-repertoire ranks of inferred template counts. In a later analysis, generation probabilities were computed using a VDJ recombination model fitted to out-of-frame rearrangements, and the results were checked against IGoR. Hypergeometric tests were used in a later analysis to score TCR-TCR, TCR-HLA and TCR-CMV co-occurrence, with a repertoire-size bias correction applied to the TCR pairs. To estimate false discovery rates, a later analysis permuted the HLA or CMV assignments 20 times. A later analysis grouped co-occurring TCRs with DBSCAN, adding TCRdist sequence similarity when clustering within HLA-allele-positive subsets. For co-occurrence clustering, repertoires with fewer than 30,000 or more than 120,000 public chains were excluded, along with five repertoires with anomalous nucleotide sharing. The source is immuneACCESS, and TCRdb retained only in-frame sequences with V and J called. Part of the clones is not carried over; for the studies checked, unresolved V genes explain less than half of this, and the remainder is unexplained. V and J calls and clone size come straight from that table; D and trimming were deduced from the DNA. The table for this sample lists approximately 61,000 clones; around 80% of them were counted only once. The ten largest clonotypes hold about 51% of the sample.

In total, fewer than 750 healthy bone marrow donors made up the cohort. At the time of sampling, all cohort members were nominally healthy, though unrecorded immune exposures were likely present. The donor tested CMV seropositive, placing the donor among the roughly 270 seropositive members of the cohort. Every donor gave a peripheral blood sample, and the peripheral blood mononuclear cells from that sample were used for TCR beta sequencing. The Qiagen DNeasy Blood Extraction Kit was used to extract genomic DNA from the blood cell samples. V is cut by 5 bases and J by 2 bases, and the space between the germline ends is 16 bases. The CDR3, from cysteine to phenylalanine, totals 15 residues. This entry keeps only the CDR3 DNA: 45 bases, framed from base 1. As encoded in the germline V gene, CDR1 is SGHNT while CDR2 is YENEEA.

Sequenced: PBMCs. This receptor was taken from a man aged 50 to 60 in good health and CMV-seropositive. The sequence is built from TRBV11-3 and TRBJ2-7, and possibly TRBD2, on 6 matching bases. The DNA reads TGTGCCAGCAGCGCGCTCCGGGACTCTCCCTACGAGCAGTACTTC. Its protein product is CASSALRDSPYEQYF. Outside the CDR3, residues come from the reference TRBV11-3 and TRBJ2-7 proteins, so the full variable domain is: EAGVVQSPRYKIIEKKQPVAFWCNPISGHNTLYWYLQNLGQGPELLIRYENEEAVDDSQLPKDRFSAERLKGVDSTLKIQPAELGDSAVYLCASSALRDSPYEQYFGPGTRLTVT.